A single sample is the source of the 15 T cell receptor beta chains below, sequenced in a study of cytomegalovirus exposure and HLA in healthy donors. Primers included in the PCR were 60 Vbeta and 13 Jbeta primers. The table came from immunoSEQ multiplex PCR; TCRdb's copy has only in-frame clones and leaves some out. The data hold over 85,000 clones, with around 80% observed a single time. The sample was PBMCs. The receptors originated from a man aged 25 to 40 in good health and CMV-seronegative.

Here the CDR3 reads CASRLPGQGPATLHF. CDR3 nucleotide sequence: TGTGCCAGCAGACTTCCGGGACAGGGGCCAGCCACCCTCCACTTT. J is TRBJ1-6 and V is TRBV27; TRBD1 aligns across 10 bases. This CDR3 is built from 15 residues. The germline gives CDR1 MNHEY, CDR2 SMNVEV (reference sequence). V gave up 6 bases and J gave up 14 bases; unmatched junction bases: 13.

The DNA of the CDR3 is TGTGCCAGCAGCAAAGGACAGGGCTCTGGAAACACCATATATTTT. Its protein is CASSKGQGSGNTIYF. The rearrangement joins TRBV6-5 to TRBJ1-3; 8 bases are a match to TRBD1. J gave up 0 bases and V 6 bases, and 4 bases lay outside the gene matches. Germline V gives CDR1 MNHEY, CDR2 SVGAGI. CDR3 length: 15 residues.

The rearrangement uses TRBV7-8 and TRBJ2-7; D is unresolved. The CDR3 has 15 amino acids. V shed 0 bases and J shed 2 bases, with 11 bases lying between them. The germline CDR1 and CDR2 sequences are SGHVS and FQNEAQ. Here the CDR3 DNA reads TGTGCCAGCAGCTTAGCGGCTAGTAGTCCCTACGAGCAGTACGTC. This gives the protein CASSLAASSPYEQYV.

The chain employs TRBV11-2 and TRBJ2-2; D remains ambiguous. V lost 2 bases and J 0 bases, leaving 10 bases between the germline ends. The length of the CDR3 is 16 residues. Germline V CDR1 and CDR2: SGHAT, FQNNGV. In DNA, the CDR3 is TGTGCCAGCAGCTTAATCCTATCAACGAACACCGGGGAGCTGTTTTTT. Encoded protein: CASSLILSTNTGELFF.

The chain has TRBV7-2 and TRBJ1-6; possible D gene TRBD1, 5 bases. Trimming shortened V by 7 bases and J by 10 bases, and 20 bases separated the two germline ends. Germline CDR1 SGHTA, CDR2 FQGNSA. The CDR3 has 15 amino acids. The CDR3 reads CASTIGGREYSPLHF. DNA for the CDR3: TGTGCCAGCACCATCGGGGGGAGGGAATACTCACCCCTCCACTTT.

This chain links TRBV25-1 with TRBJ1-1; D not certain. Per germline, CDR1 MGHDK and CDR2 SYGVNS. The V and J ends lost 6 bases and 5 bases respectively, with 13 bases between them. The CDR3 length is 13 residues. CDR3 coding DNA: TGTGCCAGCAGCTCGGCGGCGAGGACTGAAGCTTTCTTT. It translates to CASSSAARTEAFF.

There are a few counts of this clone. CDR3 protein: CASSEQGRPYEQYV. The CDR3, as DNA: TGTGCCAGCAGTGAACAGGGTCGGCCCTACGAGCAGTACGTC. V and J are TRBV6-1 and TRBJ2-7; the D gene is possibly TRBD1 (5 bases). This CDR3 contains 14 residues. Trimming removed 2 bases from V and 2 bases from J, with 10 bases in between. Germline CDR1 reads MNHNS; CDR2 reads SASEGT.

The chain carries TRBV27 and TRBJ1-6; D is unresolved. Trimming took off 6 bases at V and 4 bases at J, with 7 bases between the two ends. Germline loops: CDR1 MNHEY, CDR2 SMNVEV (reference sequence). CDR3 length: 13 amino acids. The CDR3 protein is CASRFRYNSPLHF. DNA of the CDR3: TGTGCCAGCAGATTCCGTTATAATTCACCCCTCCACTTT.

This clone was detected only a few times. CDR3 coding DNA: TGTGCCAGCAGCATCTCAGGGGGCTATGGCTACACCTTC. Its protein is CASSISGGYGYTF. The V gene is TRBV5-4, the J gene TRBJ1-2; 7 nucleotides line up with TRBD1. The CDR3 is made up of 13 amino acids. The V gene end was trimmed by 4 bases and the J gene end by 4 bases; junction bases not matched to a gene: 4. The germline CDR1 and CDR2 sequences are SGHNT and YYREEE (reference sequence).

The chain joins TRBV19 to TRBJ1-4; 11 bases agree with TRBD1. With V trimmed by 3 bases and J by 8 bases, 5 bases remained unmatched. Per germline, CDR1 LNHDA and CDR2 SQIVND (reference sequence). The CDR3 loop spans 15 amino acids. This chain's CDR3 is CASSIGTGGYEKLFF. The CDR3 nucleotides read TGTGCCAGTAGTATTGGGACAGGGGGTTACGAAAAACTGTTTTTT.

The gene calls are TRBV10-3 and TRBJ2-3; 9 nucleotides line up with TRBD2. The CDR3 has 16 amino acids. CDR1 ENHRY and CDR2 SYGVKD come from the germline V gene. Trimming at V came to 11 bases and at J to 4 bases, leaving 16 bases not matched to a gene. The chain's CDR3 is CAAHQYSGSGADTQYF. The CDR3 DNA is TGTGCCGCCCATCAATATAGCGGGAGTGGGGCAGATACGCAGTATTTT.

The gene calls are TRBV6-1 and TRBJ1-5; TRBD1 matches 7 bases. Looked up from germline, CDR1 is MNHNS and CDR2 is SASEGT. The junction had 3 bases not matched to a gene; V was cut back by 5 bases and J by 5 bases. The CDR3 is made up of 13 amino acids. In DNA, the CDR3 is TGTGCCAGCAGTAGGGACAGAGATCAGCCCCAGCATTTT. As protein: CASSRDRDQPQHF.

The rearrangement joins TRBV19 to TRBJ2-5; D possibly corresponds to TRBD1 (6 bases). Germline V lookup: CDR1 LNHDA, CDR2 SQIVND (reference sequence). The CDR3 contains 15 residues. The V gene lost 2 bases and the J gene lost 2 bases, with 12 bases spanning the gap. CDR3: CASSILLDRQETQYF. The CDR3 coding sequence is TGTGCCAGTAGTATACTCCTGGACAGACAAGAGACCCAGTACTTC.

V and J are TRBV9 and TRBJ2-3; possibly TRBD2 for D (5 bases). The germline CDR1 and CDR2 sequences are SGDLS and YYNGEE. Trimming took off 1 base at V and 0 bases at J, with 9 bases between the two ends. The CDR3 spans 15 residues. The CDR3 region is CASSVLEGSTDTQYF. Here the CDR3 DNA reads TGTGCCAGCAGCGTATTAGAGGGAAGCACAGATACGCAGTATTTT.

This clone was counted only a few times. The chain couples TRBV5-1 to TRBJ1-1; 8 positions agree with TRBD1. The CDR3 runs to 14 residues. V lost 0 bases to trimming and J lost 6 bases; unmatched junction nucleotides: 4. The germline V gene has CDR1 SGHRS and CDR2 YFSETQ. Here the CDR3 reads CASSLVQGVAEAFF. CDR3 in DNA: TGCGCCAGCAGCTTGGTACAGGGGGTTGCTGAAGCTTTCTTT.